Each of the 28 T cell receptor beta chains below was sequenced from the same sample in a study of T cells after yellow fever vaccination. TCRdb used MiXCR to reprocess the 5' RACE reads, holding one entry per CDR3 protein. The table lists about 360,000 distinct CDR3 sequences, approximately 5.7% of them singletons. Sequenced here: PBMCs, sampled 5 days after the yellow fever booster vaccination. Receptors were obtained from a man between 25 and 39 years old who received the YFV17D yellow fever vaccine.

This chain connects TRBV20-1 to TRBJ2-2; D call uncertain. V was clipped by 3 bases and J by 7 bases, with 12 bases between them. The CDR3 loop spans 13 amino acids. CDR1 DFQATT and CDR2 SNEGSKA come from the germline V gene (reference sequence). CDR3 DNA: TGCAGTGCTAGTAGGCGACCTCTCGGGGAGCTGTTTTTT. Amino acid sequence: CSASRRPLGELFF.

The V gene is TRBV19, the J gene TRBJ1-6; TRBD1 might be the D (6 bases). From germline, CDR1 is LNHDA and CDR2 SQIVND (reference sequence). V lost 5 bases and J 9 bases, leaving 17 bases between the germline ends. The CDR3 loop spans 15 amino acids. In DNA form, the CDR3 reads TGTGCCAGTAGTCCTTCGACAGGAATCACTTCACCCCTCCACTTT. This codes for CASSPSTGITSPLHF.

V gene TRBV28 combines with J gene TRBJ2-7, with 8 nucleotides matching TRBD1. V was clipped by 6 bases and J by 3 bases; unmatched bases: 10. The CDR3 extends over 15 amino acids. Germline CDR1 reads MDHEN; CDR2 reads SYDVKM. In DNA, the CDR3 is TGTGCCAGCAGGACAGCCGGGACAGGAATCTACGAGCAGTACTTC. Translated: CASRTAGTGIYEQYF.

In its sample, this clonotype was seen once. This chain connects TRBV20-1 to TRBJ2-7; D is unclear. Germline-derived CDR1 and CDR2 are DFQATT and SNEGSKA (reference sequence). The CDR3 has 11 amino acids. The V gene lost 6 bases and the J gene lost 7 bases, with 13 bases spanning the gap. CDR3 bases: TGCAGTGCAGCCTGGTTGGGTGAGCAGTACTTC. Its protein is CSAAWLGEQYF.

This clonotype turned up a few times. The chain uses TRBV7-2 and TRBJ2-7; perhaps TRBD1 as D (5 bases). Germline CDR1 and CDR2: SGHTA and FQGNSA. V lost 5 bases, J lost 3 bases, and 14 bases lay in between. The CDR3 consists of 14 residues. In DNA form, the CDR3 reads TGTGCCAGCAGCCAGACAGCCTTCAACTACGAGCAGTACTTC. Translated: CASSQTAFNYEQYF.

There are many counts of this clonotype. The chain combines TRBV7-2 with TRBJ2-3, with D possibly matching TRBD1 (5 bases). The CDR3 runs 12 residues. Germline values: CDR1 SGHTA, CDR2 FQGNSA. V dropped 5 bases and J dropped 7 bases, with 10 bases sitting between them. The CDR3 is CASSVGPYTQYF. Here the CDR3 DNA reads TGTGCCAGCAGCGTGGGGCCGTATACGCAGTATTTT.

This clonotype was found once. This chain uses TRBV29-1 with TRBJ2-6; D gene uncertain. Germline V gene data show CDR1 as SQVTM and CDR2 as ANQGSEA. The CDR3 spans 14 residues. V gave up 3 bases and J gave up 0 bases, with 6 bases separating them. In DNA, the CDR3 is TGCAGCGTTGACAGTGGCTCTGGGGCCAACGTCCTGACTTTC. Protein sequence: CSVDSGSGANVLTF.

The chain joins TRBV12-3 or TRBV12-4 to TRBJ2-3, with TRBD2 as a possible D gene (6 bases). The CDR3 sequence is 13 residues long. V was trimmed by 9 bases and J by 0 bases, leaving 10 bases between them. CDR3 in DNA: TGTGCCAGTCTAGCGTCCAGCACAGATACGCAGTATTTT. It translates to CASLASSTDTQYF.

This clonotype was seen repeatedly, ten times or more. The rearrangement joins TRBV20-1 to TRBJ2-1; either TRBD1 or TRBD2 may supply D (8 bases each). V gave up 5 bases and J gave up 5 bases, with 19 bases separating them. Germline V lookup: CDR1 DFQATT, CDR2 SNEGSKA (reference sequence). There are 15 residues in the CDR3. CDR3 nucleotide sequence: TGCAGTGCTCGGACAGGGACTAGGGTAAACAATGAGCAGTTCTTC. It codes for CSARTGTRVNNEQFF.

Ten or more counts support this clonotype. V gene TRBV15 combines with J gene TRBJ1-1; 8 bases line up with TRBD1. Germline V CDR1 and CDR2: LNHNV, YYDKDF (reference sequence). V was pared by 3 bases and J by 4 bases, with 4 bases of the junction left unmatched. The CDR3 contains 14 residues. CDR3 bases: TGTGCCACCAGCAGTCCTGACAGGGGCACTGAAGCTTTCTTT. The encoded protein is CATSSPDRGTEAFF.

This clonotype has a handful of counts. V is TRBV29-1 and J is TRBJ2-2; the D is unclear. Germline V gene sequence: CDR1 SQVTM, CDR2 ANQGSEA. The CDR3 contains 13 residues. Trimming removed 2 bases at V and 1 base at J, with 5 bases between. The chain's CDR3 is CSVERQNTGELFF. The CDR3 DNA is TGCAGCGTTGAAAGACAGAACACCGGGGAGCTGTTTTTT.

The J gene is TRBJ2-7, the V gene TRBV7-2, with a weak D call TRBD1 (6 bases). V was clipped by 4 bases and J by 3 bases, with 13 bases between them. From germline, CDR1 is SGHTA and CDR2 FQGNSA. The CDR3 covers 14 residues. The CDR3 DNA is TGTGCCAGCAGCTCAGGGGACCGACGCTACGAGCAGTACTTC. Amino acids: CASSSGDRRYEQYF.

This clonotype occurred a few times. J is TRBJ2-1 and V is TRBV6-5, with a possible D match to TRBD1 (5 bases). V lost 6 bases to trimming and J lost 0 bases, with 15 bases between them. Germline CDR1 reads MNHEY; CDR2 reads SVGAGI. The CDR3 length is 16 residues. The CDR3 sequence is CASRKGAGSSYNEQFF. CDR3 coding DNA: TGTGCCAGCAGAAAAGGGGCAGGTAGCTCCTACAATGAGCAGTTCTTC.

This clonotype was recorded a few times. The genes are TRBV20-1 and TRBJ2-1; 10 bases fit TRBD2. Trimming at V came to 6 bases and at J to 2 bases, leaving 10 bases not matched to a gene. CDR1 is DFQATT and CDR2 is SNEGSKA in the germline V gene (reference sequence). The CDR3 length is 16 residues. The CDR3 DNA follows: TGCAGTGCGGCGTCTTTACTAGCGGGGACCTACAATGAGCAGTTCTTC. Protein: CSAASLLAGTYNEQFF.

In its sample, this clonotype was seen many times. The J gene is TRBJ2-7, the V gene TRBV29-1; D unclear. Germline loops: CDR1 SQVTM, CDR2 ANQGSEA. The CDR3 totals 13 residues. V was pared by 5 bases and J by 3 bases, with 14 bases between. CDR3 DNA: TGCAGCGTTACTACGAGTTCCCTCTACGAGCAGTACTTC. Encoded protein: CSVTTSSLYEQYF.

The gene calls are TRBV5-1 and TRBJ2-1, with 7 bases identical to TRBD1. Looked up from germline, CDR1 is SGHRS and CDR2 is YFSETQ. The CDR3 spans 14 residues. Trimming cost V 5 bases and J 7 bases; bases outside gene matches: 9. The CDR3 coding sequence is TGCGCCAGCAGACAACCGACAGGGCGGAATGAGCAGTTCTTC. As protein: CASRQPTGRNEQFF.

This clonotype was recorded a few times. The chain is built from TRBV7-2 and TRBJ2-3; D is uncertain. CDR1 is SGHTA, CDR2 FQGNSA, per germline. With 3 bases removed from V and 2 bases from J, the gap between germline ends came to 9 bases. The CDR3 is 14 residues long. CDR3 sequence (DNA): TGTGCCAGCAGCTTGTCCGGGCCCACAGATACGCAGTATTTT. Translating gives CASSLSGPTDTQYF.

This clonotype was recorded a few times. The chain employs TRBV23-1 and TRBJ2-1; 9 bases align to TRBD1. TRBV23-1 is designated an ORF whose function remains uncertain. Trimming at V came to 6 bases and at J to 8 bases, leaving 17 bases not matched to a gene. This CDR3 comprises 17 residues. CDR3 amino acids: CASRPLGGTGTDYEQFF. Written as DNA, the CDR3 is TGCGCCAGCAGACCCCTTGGTGGGACAGGGACAGACTATGAGCAGTTCTTC.

This clonotype was observed a handful of times. V is TRBV29-1 and J is TRBJ2-1; a possible D gene is TRBD2 (6 bases). V lost 6 bases and J lost 10, with 16 bases in between. The CDR3 has 12 residues. The germline V gene encodes CDR1 SQVTM and CDR2 ANQGSEA. This chain's CDR3 is CSVKEGIMEQFF. The CDR3 coding sequence is TGCAGCGTAAAGGAGGGTATCATGGAGCAGTTCTTC.

The gene calls are TRBV7-2 and TRBJ2-3; D unresolved. The CDR3 is 9 amino acids. Germline V gives CDR1 SGHTA, CDR2 FQGNSA. CDR3 DNA: TGTGCGAGTGGTTATACGCAGTATTTT. Its protein product is CASGYTQYF.

The chain combines TRBV20-1 with TRBJ2-7; the D call may be TRBD1 or TRBD2 (6 bases each). Between the trimmed V and J ends, which lost 5 bases and 7 bases, there was a span of 33 bases. The length of the CDR3 is 18 residues. Germline CDR1 DFQATT, CDR2 SNEGSKA (reference sequence). CDR3 amino acids: CSAPTRLRGVGFLEEQYF. CDR3 sequence (DNA): TGCAGTGCTCCGACCCGTCTGAGGGGGGTAGGCTTCCTCGAGGAGCAGTACTTC.

This clonotype was seen more than once but under ten times. The chain is built from TRBV18 and TRBJ2-2, with D unresolved. Trimming cost V 3 bases and J 3 bases, with 8 bases left between them. Per germline, CDR1 KGHSH and CDR2 LQKENI. This CDR3 is 14 amino acids long. The CDR3 region has the DNA TGTGCCAGCTCACCCGTAAGGGACACCGGGGAGCTGTTTTTT. This sequence encodes CASSPVRDTGELFF.

This clonotype was picked up a small number of times. The chain links TRBV23-1 to TRBJ2-3, with no clear D. TRBV23-1 is filed as an ORF, its function uncertain. Trimming shortened V by 6 bases and J by 5 bases, and 15 bases separated the two germline ends. This CDR3 is 14 amino acids long. In nucleotides, the CDR3 is TGCGCCAGCAGCCTAGTGAGACGTCGAGATACGCAGTATTTT. Translation: CASSLVRRRDTQYF.

This clonotype was observed at least ten times. The rearrangement links TRBV6-2 or TRBV6-3 to TRBJ2-5; perhaps D is TRBD1 or TRBD2 (5 bases each). The CDR3 covers 15 residues. Germline values: CDR1 MNHEY, CDR2 SVGEGT. Trimming removed 4 bases at V and 4 bases at J, with 16 bases between. CDR3 nucleotides: TGTGCCAGCAGTTGGGGCTTGGGGACGGGAGAGACCCAGTACTTC. Protein product: CASSWGLGTGETQYF.

There are many counts of this clonotype. V and J are TRBV9 and TRBJ1-5, with TRBD1 matching 8 bases. The V gene end was trimmed by 3 bases and the J gene end by 7 bases; junction bases not matched to a gene: 9. The CDR3 has 15 residues. The germline gives CDR1 SGDLS, CDR2 YYNGEE. The CDR3 region is CASSGAGQGVQPQHF. The CDR3 bases are TGTGCCAGCAGCGGAGCAGGACAGGGTGTACAGCCCCAGCATTTT.

This clonotype was observed a handful of times. CDR3 region: CASSLKAGWFGNEQFF. The CDR3 DNA reads TGTGCCAGCAGTTTAAAGGCGGGGTGGTTTGGCAATGAGCAGTTCTTC. The chain has TRBV12-3 or TRBV12-4 and TRBJ2-1; TRBD2 might be the D (6 bases). Trimming shortened V by 2 bases and J by 6 bases, and 17 bases separated the two germline ends. CDR3 length: 16 amino acids.

Ten or more counts support this clonotype. The chain combines TRBV27 with TRBJ1-6; D is uncertain. CDR1 is MNHEY, CDR2 SMNVEV, per germline (reference sequence). The V end was cut by 3 bases, the J end by 13 bases, with 10 bases between. The CDR3 covers 12 residues. The CDR3 DNA reads TGTGCCAGCAGTTTCAACTTTGGCCCCCTCCACTTT. Protein sequence: CASSFNFGPLHF.

The chain links TRBV6-1 to TRBJ2-7; TRBD1 matches 12 bases. CDR1 and CDR2 from the germline V gene are MNHNS and SASEGT. This CDR3 has 17 residues. Germline trimming cut 6 bases from V and 3 bases from J; bases unmatched to any gene: 12. CDR3 DNA sequence: TGTGCCAGCAGCCCCAGAGTAGGGACAGGGGGCTTCTACGAGCAGTACTTC. Amino acid sequence: CASSPRVGTGGFYEQYF.